This TCR beta chain was recovered during a study of blood T cells in healthy people across ages. The study's findings and limits: No one knew whether donors had CMV, which possibly confounded expanded clonotype changes. In long-lived donors, naive CD4+ cell counts and diversity exceeded those of aged donors.

The ends were cut back, 2 bases at V and 2 bases at J, with 10 bases in the middle. CDR1 and CDR2 (germline): SGHNT, YYREEE (reference sequence). The CDR3 is 14 residues long. Each donor's blood draw was around 9.2 milliliters of peripheral blood. A J-beta primer mix and a sample-barcoded 5' primer were used in a second PCR of about 6 to 12 cycles. TCRdb fed the 5' RACE reads into MiXCR, producing one record per CDR3 protein. The data show 660,000 or so distinct CDR3 sequences, with about 53% seen just once and approximately 40% held by the top ten. Concerning this clonotype itself: The antigen is not known.

This TCR was sampled from a man in his 60s in good health. This chain joins TRBV5-4 and TRBJ2-5, with D possibly TRBD1 on 5 matching bases. The sample was blood. CDR3 amino acids: CASSFRATQETQYF. CDR3 nucleotides: TGTGCCAGCAGCTTCAGGGCCACTCAAGAGACCCAGTACTTC.